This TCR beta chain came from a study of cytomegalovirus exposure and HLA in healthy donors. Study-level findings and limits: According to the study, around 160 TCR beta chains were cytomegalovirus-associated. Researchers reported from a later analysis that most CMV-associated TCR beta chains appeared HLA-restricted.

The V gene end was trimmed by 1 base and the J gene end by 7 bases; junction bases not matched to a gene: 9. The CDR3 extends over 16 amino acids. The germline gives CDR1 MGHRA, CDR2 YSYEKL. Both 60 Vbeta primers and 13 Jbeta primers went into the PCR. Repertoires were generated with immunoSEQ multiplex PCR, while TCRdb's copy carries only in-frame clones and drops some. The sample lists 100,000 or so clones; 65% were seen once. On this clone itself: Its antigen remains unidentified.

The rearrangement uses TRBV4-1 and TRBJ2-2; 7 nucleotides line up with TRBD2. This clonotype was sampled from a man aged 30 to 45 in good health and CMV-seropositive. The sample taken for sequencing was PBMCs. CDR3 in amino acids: CASSQGEGYRIGELFF. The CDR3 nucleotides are TGCGCCAGCAGCCAAGGGGAGGGTTATCGGATCGGGGAGCTGTTTTTT.